This T cell receptor beta chain was obtained from a study of blood T cell repertoires in COVID-19. Study-level background: COVID-19 samples from acute and convalescent phases originated in the United States, Italy and Spain. T cells, B-cell-depleted T cells, or PBMCs supplied cDNA or gDNA.

This clone came up a few times. This CDR3 is 13 amino acids long. V was pared by 1 base and J by 3 bases, with 7 bases between. Germline V gene data show CDR1 as SGHNT and CDR2 as YENEEA. As handled by the study authors: Using reference gene primer amplification, nucleated cell counts were estimated. Only in-frame clones appear in the TCRdb table, and some are missing; sequencing was by immunoSEQ multiplex PCR. The V and J calls and clone size are taken from that table; D and trimming were inferred from the DNA. The data hold 190,000 or so clones, with about 85% observed a single time. This TCR came from a woman older than 75 with acute or convalescent COVID-19. Sequenced sample: peripheral blood. The chain recombines TRBV11-3 with TRBJ2-7; D remains ambiguous. Written as DNA, the CDR3 is TGTGCCAGCAGCTTAGTTTACGGCTACGAGCAGTACTTC. This gives the protein CASSLVYGYEQYF. The full variable domain, its missing parts supplied by reference TRBV11-3 and TRBJ2-7, is EAGVVQSPRYKIIEKKQPVAFWCNPISGHNTLYWYLQNLGQGPELLIRYENEEAVDDSQLPKDRFSAERLKGVDSTLKIQPAELGDSAVYLCASSLVYGYEQYFGPGTRLTVT.